This TCR beta chain was sequenced during a study of T cells in Graves' hyperthyroidism and ophthalmopathy. Amplified TCR beta CDR3 regions came from RNA transcripts. An initial round of RT-PCR targeting the TCR CDR3 relied on the HTBI primer set. TCRdb redid the calling of the multiplex PCR reads with MiXCR, one entry per CDR3 protein. This table holds 500,000 to 800,000 distinct CDR3 sequences, around 13% found once. V was pared by 2 bases and J by 3 bases, with 30 bases between. Looked up from germline, CDR1 is SGDLS and CDR2 is YYNGEE. The CDR3 extends over 21 amino acids. The sequencing input was blood. The TCR was taken from a woman in her fifties or sixties with Graves' ophthalmopathy. V usage is TRBV9 and J usage is TRBJ2-1; possibly TRBD1 for D (5 bases). CDR3 sequence: CASSVKGNSGLRVSGYNEQFF. The CDR3 coding sequence is TGTGCCAGCAGCGTCAAGGGGAACAGTGGTTTGAGAGTTTCGGGCTACAATGAGCAGTTCTTC.